The clone carrying this T cell receptor (beta chain) was found many times. The source of the sample is a study of regulatory T cells in long-lasting Graves disease. In the study overall: Recently diagnosed Graves' patients had received antithyroid drugs for under 3 months.

Time point noted: newly diagnosed GD, antithyroid drugs for less than 3 months. Extracted RNA from PBMCs served as the source of the TCR library. Patients of an endocrinology department in Xi'an, China, were included. Arm-PCR of CDR3 regions with iRepertoire HTBI primers generated TCR beta libraries. TCRdb itself ran the multiplex PCR reads through MiXCR, one entry per CDR3 protein. The repertoire consists of 450,000 to 600,000 distinct CDR3 sequences, with about a sixth occurring once and the leading ten covering 9.5% to 15%. These same data were also listed under a study on T cells in Graves' hyperthyroidism and ophthalmopathy.

Here the sequenced sample was peripheral blood mononuclear cells (PBMCs), taken at new diagnosis, from a patient treated with antithyroid drugs. This receptor was taken from a man between 35 and 55 years old with Graves disease.

The CDR3 spells CASSPDQGPNEKLFF. The CDR3 DNA reads TGTGCCAGCTCACCAGATCAGGGACCGAATGAAAAACTGTTTTTT. J is TRBJ1-4 and V is TRBV18; tentatively, D is TRBD1 (5 bases). CDR1 is KGHSH, CDR2 LQKENI, per germline. The V and J ends lost 2 bases and 5 bases respectively, with 12 bases between them. The CDR3 is 15 residues long.